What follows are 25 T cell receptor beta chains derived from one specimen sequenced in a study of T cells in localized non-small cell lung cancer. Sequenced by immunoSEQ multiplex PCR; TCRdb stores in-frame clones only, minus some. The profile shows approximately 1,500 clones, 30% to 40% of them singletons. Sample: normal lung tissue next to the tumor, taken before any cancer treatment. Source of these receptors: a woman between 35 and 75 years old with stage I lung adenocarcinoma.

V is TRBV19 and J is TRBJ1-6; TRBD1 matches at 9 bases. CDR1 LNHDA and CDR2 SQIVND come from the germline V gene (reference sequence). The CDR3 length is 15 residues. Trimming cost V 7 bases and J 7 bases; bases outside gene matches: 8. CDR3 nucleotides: TGTGCCAGTACGAACCGGGACAGGGCGAATTCACCCCTCCACTTT. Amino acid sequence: CASTNRDRANSPLHF.

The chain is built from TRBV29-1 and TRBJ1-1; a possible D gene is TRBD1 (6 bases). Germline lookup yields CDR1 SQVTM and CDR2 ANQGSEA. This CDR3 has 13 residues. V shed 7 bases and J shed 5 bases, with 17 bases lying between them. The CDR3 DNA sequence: TGCAGCGCTCAGACAGGTTCCCAAACTGAAGCTTTCTTT. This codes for CSAQTGSQTEAFF.

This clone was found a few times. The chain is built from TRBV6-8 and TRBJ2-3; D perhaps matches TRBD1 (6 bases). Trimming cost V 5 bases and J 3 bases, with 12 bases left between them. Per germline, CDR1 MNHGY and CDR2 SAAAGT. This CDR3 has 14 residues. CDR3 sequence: CASSDFRGTDTQYF. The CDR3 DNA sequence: TGTGCCAGCAGTGACTTCAGGGGAACAGATACGCAGTATTTT.

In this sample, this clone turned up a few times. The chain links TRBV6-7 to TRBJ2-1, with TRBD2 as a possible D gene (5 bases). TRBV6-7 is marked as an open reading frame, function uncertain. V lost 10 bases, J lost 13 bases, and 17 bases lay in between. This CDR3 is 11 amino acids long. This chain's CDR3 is CATRLSYIQFF. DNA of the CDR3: TGTGCCACCCGACTAAGCTATATTCAGTTCTTC.

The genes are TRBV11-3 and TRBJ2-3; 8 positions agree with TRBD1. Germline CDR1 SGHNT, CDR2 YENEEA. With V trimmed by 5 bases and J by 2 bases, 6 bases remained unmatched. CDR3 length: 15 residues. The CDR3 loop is CASSDRQGYTDTQYF. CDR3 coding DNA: TGTGCCAGCAGCGATCGACAGGGGTACACAGATACGCAGTATTTT.

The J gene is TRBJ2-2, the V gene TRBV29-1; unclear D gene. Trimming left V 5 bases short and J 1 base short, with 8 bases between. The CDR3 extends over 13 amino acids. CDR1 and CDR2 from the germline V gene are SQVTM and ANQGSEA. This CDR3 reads CSVCALNTGELFF. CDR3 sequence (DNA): TGCAGCGTTTGCGCACTGAACACCGGGGAGCTGTTTTTT.

The CDR3 is CASSPLGAGPYNEQFF. DNA of the CDR3: TGTGCCAGCAGTCCCCTGGGGGCGGGGCCCTACAATGAGCAGTTCTTC. The chain employs TRBV14 and TRBJ2-1; D tentatively reads TRBD1 or TRBD2 (6 bases each). The CDR3 runs 16 residues. Germline values: CDR1 SGHDN, CDR2 FVKESK. V lost 6 bases, J lost 2 bases, and 17 bases lay in between.

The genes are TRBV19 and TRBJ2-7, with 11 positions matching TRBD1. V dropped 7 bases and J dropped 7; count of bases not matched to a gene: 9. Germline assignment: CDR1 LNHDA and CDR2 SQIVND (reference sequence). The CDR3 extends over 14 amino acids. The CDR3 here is CASTAGTGGLEQYF. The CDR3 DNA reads TGTGCCAGTACGGCTGGGACAGGGGGATTAGAGCAGTACTTC.

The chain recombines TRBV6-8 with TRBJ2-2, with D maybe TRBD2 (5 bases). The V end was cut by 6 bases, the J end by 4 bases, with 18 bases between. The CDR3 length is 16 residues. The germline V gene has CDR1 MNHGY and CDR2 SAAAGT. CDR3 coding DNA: TGTGCCAGCAGCCCGACATCGAGGGCCGTCACCGGGGAGCTGTTTTTT. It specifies CASSPTSRAVTGELFF.

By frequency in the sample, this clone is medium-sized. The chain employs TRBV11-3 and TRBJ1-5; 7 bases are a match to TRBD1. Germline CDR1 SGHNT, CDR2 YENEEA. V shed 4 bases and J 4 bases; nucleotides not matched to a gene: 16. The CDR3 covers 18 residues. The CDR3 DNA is TGTGCCAGCAGCTCCGCCCCCGGGGACAGTCCCTGGAATCAGCCCCAGCATTTT. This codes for CASSSAPGDSPWNQPQHF.

Here the CDR3 DNA reads TGCGCCAGCAGCCAACCCGACACAGATACGCAGTATTTT. As protein: CASSQPDTDTQYF. The gene calls are TRBV4-1 and TRBJ2-3; D remains unclear. Germline CDR1 and CDR2: MGHRA and YSYEKL. The CDR3 sequence is 13 residues long. V lost 2 bases to trimming and J lost 2 bases, with 5 bases between them.

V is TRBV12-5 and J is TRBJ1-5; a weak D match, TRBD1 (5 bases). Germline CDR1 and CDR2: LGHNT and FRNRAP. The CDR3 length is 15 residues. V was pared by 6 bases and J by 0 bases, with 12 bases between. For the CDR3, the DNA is TGTGCTAGTGGAGGGGTTCGGTATAGCAATCAGCCCCAGCATTTT. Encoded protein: CASGGVRYSNQPQHF.

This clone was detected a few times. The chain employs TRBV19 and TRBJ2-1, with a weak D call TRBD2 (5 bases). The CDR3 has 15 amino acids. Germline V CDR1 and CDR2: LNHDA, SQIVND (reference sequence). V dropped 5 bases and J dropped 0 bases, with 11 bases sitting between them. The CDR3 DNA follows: TGTGCCAGTAGTGCAACCGGGATCTCCTACAATGAGCAGTTCTTC. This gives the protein CASSATGISYNEQFF. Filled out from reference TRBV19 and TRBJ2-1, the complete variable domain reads DGGITQSPKYLFRKEGQNVTLSCEQNLNHDAMYWYRQDPGQGLRLIYYSQIVNDFQKGDIAEGYSVSREKKESFPLTVTSAQKNPTAFYLCASSATGISYNEQFFGPGTRLTVL.

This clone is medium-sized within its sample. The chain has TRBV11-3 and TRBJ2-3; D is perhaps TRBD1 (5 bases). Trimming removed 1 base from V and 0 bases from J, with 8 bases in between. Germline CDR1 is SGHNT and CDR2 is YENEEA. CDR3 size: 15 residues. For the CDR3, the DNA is TGTGCCAGCAGCTTAGTGGCAGGGAGCACAGATACGCAGTATTTT. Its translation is CASSLVAGSTDTQYF.

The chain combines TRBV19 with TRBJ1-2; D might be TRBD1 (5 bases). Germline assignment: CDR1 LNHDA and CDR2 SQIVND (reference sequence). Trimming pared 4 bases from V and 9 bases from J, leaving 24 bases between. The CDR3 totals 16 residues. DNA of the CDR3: TGTGCCAGTAGTAGCCCAACCAGTAGGAGGGGAGAAAGCTACACCTTC. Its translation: CASSSPTSRRGESYTF.

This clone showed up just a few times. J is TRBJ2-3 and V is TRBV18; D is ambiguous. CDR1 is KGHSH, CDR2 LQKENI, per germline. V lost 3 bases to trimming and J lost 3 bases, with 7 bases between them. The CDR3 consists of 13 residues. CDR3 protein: CASSPDVTDTQYF. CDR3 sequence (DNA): TGTGCCAGCTCACCCGATGTAACAGATACGCAGTATTTT.

This chain's CDR3 is CASSERGAGTYGYTF. The CDR3 DNA follows: TGTGCCAGCAGTGAGCGGGGGGCAGGGACCTATGGCTACACCTTC. The chain is built from TRBV6-8 and TRBJ1-2, with a weak D call TRBD1 (6 bases). The CDR3 has 15 residues. V lost 5 bases and J 4 bases, leaving 17 bases between the germline ends. Per germline, CDR1 MNHGY and CDR2 SAAAGT.

The CDR3 nucleotides are TGTGCCAGCAGTTACGAATCGACAGTGAATGAGCAGTTCTTC. Protein product: CASSYESTVNEQFF. V usage is TRBV6-8 and J usage is TRBJ2-1; D is perhaps TRBD1 (5 bases). Germline V gene data show CDR1 as MNHGY and CDR2 as SAAAGT. V lost 2 bases to trimming and J lost 7 bases, with 12 bases between them. There are 14 residues in the CDR3.

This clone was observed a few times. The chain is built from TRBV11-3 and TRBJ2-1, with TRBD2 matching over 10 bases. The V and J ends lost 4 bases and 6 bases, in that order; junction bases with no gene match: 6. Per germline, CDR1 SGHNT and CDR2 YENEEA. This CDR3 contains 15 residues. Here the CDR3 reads CASSYSSGSGNEQFF. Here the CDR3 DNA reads TGTGCCAGCAGCTACTCTAGCGGGAGCGGCAATGAGCAGTTCTTC.

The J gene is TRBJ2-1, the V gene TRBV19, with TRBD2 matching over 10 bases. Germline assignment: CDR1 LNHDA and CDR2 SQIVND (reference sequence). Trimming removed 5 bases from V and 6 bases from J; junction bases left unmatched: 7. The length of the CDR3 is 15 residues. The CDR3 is CASSPRTSGLNEQFF. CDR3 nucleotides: TGTGCCAGTAGTCCGCGGACTAGCGGACTCAATGAGCAGTTCTTC.

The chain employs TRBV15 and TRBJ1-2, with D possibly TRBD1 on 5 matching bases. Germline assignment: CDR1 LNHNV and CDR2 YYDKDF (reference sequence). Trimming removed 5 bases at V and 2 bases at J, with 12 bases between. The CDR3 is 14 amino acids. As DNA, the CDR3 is TGTGCCACCAGCGGGGGACCTTTGAACTATGGCTACACCTTC. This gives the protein CATSGGPLNYGYTF.

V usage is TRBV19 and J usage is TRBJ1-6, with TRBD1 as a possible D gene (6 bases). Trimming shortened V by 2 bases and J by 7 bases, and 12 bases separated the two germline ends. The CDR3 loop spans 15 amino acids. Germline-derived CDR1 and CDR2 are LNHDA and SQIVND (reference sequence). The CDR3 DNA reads TGTGCCAGTAGTATACAGGGGATTGGGAATTCACCCCTCCACTTT. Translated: CASSIQGIGNSPLHF.

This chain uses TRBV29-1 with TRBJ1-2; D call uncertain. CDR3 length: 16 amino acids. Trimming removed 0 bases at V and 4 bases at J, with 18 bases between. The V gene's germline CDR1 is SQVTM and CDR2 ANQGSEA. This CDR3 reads CSVEDMRGQFLYGYTF. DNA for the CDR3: TGCAGCGTTGAAGACATGAGAGGCCAGTTTCTCTATGGCTACACCTTC.

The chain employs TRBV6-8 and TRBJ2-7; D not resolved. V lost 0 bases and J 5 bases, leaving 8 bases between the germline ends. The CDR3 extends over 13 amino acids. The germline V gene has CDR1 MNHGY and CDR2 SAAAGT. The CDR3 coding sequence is TGTGCCAGCAGTTACTCCGACGCGAACGAGCAGTACTTC. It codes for CASSYSDANEQYF.

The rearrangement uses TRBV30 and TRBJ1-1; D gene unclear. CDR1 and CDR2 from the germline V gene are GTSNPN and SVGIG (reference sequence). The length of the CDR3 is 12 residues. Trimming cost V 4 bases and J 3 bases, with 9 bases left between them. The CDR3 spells CAWTAGYTEAFF. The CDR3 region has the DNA TGTGCCTGGACGGCGGGCTACACTGAAGCTTTCTTT.